This T cell receptor (beta chain) was sequenced during a study of T cell repertoires in cytomegalovirus infection. Germline V CDR1 and CDR2: LNHDA, SQIVND (reference sequence). Trimming stripped 5 bases from V and 11 bases from J, with 19 bases between. This CDR3 has 14 amino acids. TCRdb re-derived calls from the reads in MiXCR, one entry per CDR3 protein. The table shows approximately 120,000 distinct CDR3 sequences, with about 31% occurring only once. This clonotype has just a few counts. Its cognate antigen is unknown. Sequencing was performed on CD8+ T cells from cultured PBMCs, taken from culture after CMV antigen stimulation. The chain uses TRBV19 and TRBJ1-5; no clear D gene. The source is a human donor in good health (CMV status not recorded). Some clones in this sample may be carry-over from other donors' samples. The chain's CDR3 is CASSPRETPWAQHF. CDR3 nucleotides: TGTGCCAGTAGTCCACGAGAGACCCCTTGGGCCCAGCATTTT.